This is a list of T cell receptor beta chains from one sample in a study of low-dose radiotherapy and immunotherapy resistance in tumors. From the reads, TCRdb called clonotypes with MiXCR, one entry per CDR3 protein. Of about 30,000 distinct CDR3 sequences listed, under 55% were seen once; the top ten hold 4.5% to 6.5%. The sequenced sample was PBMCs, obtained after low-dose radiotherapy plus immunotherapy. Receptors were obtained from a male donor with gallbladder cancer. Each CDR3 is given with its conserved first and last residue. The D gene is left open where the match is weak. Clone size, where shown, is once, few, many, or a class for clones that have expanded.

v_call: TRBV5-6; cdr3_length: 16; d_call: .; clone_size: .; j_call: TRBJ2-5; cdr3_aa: CASSLGATLAQETQYF; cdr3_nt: TGTGCCAGCAGCTTGGGAGCTACGCTCGCCCAAGAGACCCAGTACTTC
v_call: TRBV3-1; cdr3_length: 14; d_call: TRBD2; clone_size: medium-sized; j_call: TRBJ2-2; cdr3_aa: CASSPPIAGAGLFF; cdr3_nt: TGTGCCAGCAGCCCGCCCATAGCGGGAGCCGGGCTGTTTTTT
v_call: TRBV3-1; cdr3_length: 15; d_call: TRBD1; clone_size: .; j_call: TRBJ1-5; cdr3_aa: CASSQGGQTNQPQHF; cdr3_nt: TGTGCCAGCAGCCAAGGGGGACAGACAAATCAGCCCCAGCATTTT
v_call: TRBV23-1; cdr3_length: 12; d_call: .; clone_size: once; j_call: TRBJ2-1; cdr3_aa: CASSHGTRKQFF; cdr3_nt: TGCGCCAGCAGTCATGGGACTCGAAAGCAGTTCTTC
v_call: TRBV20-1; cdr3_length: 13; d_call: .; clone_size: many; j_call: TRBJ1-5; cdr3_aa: CSARIGEGQPQHF; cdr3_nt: TGCAGTGCTAGAATCGGGGAGGGTCAGCCCCAGCATTTT
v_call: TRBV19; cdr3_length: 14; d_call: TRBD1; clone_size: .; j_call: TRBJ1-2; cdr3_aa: CASSGQGLNYGYTF; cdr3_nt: TGTGCCAGTAGCGGACAGGGACTTAACTATGGCTACACCTTC
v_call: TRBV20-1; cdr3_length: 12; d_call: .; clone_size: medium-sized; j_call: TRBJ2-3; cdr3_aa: CSVEGMGDTQYF; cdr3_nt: TGCAGCGTTGAGGGGATGGGAGATACGCAGTATTTT
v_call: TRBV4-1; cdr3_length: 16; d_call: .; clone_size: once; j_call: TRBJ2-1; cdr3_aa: CASSLAPQSSYNEQFF; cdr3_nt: TGTGCCAGCAGCTTGGCCCCCCAAAGCTCCTACAATGAGCAGTTCTTC
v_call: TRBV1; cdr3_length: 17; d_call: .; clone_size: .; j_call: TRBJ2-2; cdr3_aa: CASSQDRSGINTGELFF; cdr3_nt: TGCGCCAGCAGCCAAGATAGGTCAGGCATCAACACCGGGGAGCTGTTTTTT
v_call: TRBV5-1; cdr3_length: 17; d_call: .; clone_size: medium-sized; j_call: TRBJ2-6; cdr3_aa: CASSLDTPGSGANVLTF; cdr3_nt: TGCGCCAGCAGCTTGGACACACCCGGGAGTGGGGCCAACGTCCTGACTTTC
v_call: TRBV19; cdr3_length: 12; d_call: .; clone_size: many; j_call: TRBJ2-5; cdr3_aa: CASSSWQETQYF; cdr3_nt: TGTGCCAGTAGTAGCTGGCAAGAGACCCAGTACTTC
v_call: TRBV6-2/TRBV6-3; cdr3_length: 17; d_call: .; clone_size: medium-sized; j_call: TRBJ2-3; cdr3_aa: CASSYWRRAGGTDTQYF; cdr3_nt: TGTGCCAGCAGTTACTGGCGCAGGGCCGGGGGCACAGATACGCAGTATTTT
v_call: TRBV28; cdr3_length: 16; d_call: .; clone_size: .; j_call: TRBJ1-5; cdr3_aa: CASSLGPLRDGQPQHF; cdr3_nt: TGTGCCAGCAGTTTAGGTCCATTGAGAGATGGTCAGCCCCAGCATTTT
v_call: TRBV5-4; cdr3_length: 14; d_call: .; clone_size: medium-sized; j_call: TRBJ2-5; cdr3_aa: CASSLGQGRGAQYF; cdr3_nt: TGTGCCAGCAGCTTGGGCCAGGGCCGTGGGGCCCAGTACTTC
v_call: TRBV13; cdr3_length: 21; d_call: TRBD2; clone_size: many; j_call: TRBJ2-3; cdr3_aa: CASSLGISRRTSGASTDTQYF; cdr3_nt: TGTGCCAGCAGCTTAGGAATCTCCCGCCGGACTAGCGGGGCTAGCACAGATACGCAGTATTTT
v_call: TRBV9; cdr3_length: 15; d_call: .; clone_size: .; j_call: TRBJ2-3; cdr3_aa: CASSVWESSTDTQYF; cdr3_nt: TGTGCCAGCAGCGTGTGGGAGAGTAGCACAGATACGCAGTATTTT
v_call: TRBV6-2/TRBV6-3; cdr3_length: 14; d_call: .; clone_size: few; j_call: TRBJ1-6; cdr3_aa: CASSARGENSPLHF; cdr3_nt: TGTGCCAGCAGTGCCCGCGGGGAAAATTCACCCCTCCACTTT
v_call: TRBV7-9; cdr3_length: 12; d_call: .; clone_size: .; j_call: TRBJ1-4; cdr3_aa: CASSPGSEKLFF; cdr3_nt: TGTGCCAGCAGCCCTGGGAGTGAAAAACTGTTTTTT
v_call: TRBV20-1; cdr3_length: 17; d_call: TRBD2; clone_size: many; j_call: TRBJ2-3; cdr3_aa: CSARDSRLAGSADTQYF; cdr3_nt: TGCAGTGCTAGAGATTCCCGACTAGCGGGGTCGGCAGATACGCAGTATTTT
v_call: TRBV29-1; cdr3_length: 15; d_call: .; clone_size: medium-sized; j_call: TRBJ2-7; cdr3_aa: CSVARPAGSSYEQYF; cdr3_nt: TGCAGCGTTGCCCGACCGGCGGGAAGCTCCTACGAGCAGTACTTC
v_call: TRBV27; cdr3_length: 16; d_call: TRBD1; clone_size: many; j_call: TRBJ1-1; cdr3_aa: CASSFDRGQLSTEAFF; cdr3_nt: TGTGCCAGCAGTTTCGACAGGGGCCAGCTGAGCACTGAAGCTTTCTTT
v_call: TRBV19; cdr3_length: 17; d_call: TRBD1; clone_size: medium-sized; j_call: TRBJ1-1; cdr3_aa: CASSINRGRGWNTEAFF; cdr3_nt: TGTGCCAGTAGTATCAACAGGGGGCGAGGCTGGAACACTGAAGCTTTCTTT
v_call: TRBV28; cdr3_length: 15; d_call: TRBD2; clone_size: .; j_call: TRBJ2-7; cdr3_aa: CASSYPGTSRYEQRF; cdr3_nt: TGTGCCAGCAGTTACCCCGGGACTAGCCGCTACGAGCAGCGCTTC
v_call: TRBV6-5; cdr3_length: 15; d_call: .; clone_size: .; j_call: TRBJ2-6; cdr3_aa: CASSYSTTGAIVLAF; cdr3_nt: TGTGCCAGCAGTTACTCTACGACTGGGGCCATCGTCCTGGCTTTC
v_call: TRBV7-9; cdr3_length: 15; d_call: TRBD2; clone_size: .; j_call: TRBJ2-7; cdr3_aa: CASSVTGTSSYEQYF; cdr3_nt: TGTGCCAGCAGCGTAACCGGGACTAGCTCCTACGAGCAGTACTTC
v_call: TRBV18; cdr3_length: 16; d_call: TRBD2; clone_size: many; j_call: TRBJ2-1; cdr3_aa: CASTPLLAGGRDEQFF; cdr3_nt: TGTGCCAGCACTCCTCTCCTAGCGGGAGGGAGGGATGAGCAGTTCTTC
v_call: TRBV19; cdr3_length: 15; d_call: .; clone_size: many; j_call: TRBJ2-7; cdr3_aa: CASSIDHGDSYEQYF; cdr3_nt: TGTGCCAGTAGTATAGATCACGGGGATTCCTACGAGCAGTACTTC
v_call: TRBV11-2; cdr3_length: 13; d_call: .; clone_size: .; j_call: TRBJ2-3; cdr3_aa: CASSSHPWDTQYF; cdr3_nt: TGTGCCAGCAGCTCCCACCCGTGGGATACGCAGTATTTT
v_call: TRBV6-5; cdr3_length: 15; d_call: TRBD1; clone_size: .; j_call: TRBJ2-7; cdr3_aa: CTSSRGGQGNREQYF; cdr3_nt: TGTACCAGCAGTAGAGGGGGACAGGGGAATCGCGAGCAGTACTTC
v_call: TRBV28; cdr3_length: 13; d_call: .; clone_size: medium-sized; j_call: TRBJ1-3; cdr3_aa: CASSVTSGNTIYF; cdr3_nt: TGTGCCAGCAGTGTAACCTCTGGAAACACCATATATTTT
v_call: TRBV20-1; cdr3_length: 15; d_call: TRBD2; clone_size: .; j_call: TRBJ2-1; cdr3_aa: CSAEGLAGSYNEQFF; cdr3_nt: TGCAGTGCGGAGGGACTAGCGGGATCCTACAATGAGCAGTTCTTC
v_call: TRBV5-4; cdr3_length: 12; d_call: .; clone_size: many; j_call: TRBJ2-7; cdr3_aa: CASSQTSYEQYF; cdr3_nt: TGTGCCAGCAGCCAAACTAGTTACGAGCAGTACTTC
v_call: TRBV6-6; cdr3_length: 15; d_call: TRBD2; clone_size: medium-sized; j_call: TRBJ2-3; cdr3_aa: CASSNERGVTDTQYF; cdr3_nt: TGTGCCAGCAGTAATGAGCGGGGGGTCACAGATACGCAGTATTTT
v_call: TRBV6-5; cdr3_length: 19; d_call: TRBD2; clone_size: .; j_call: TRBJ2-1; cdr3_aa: CASSSTSGRFQNRGNEQFF; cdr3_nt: TGTGCCAGCAGTTCGACTAGCGGGAGATTCCAAAACCGGGGGAATGAGCAGTTCTTC
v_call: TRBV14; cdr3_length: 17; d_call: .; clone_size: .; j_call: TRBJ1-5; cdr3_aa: CASSQDQRQISNQPQHF; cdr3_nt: TGTGCCAGCAGCCAAGATCAGCGACAGATTAGCAATCAGCCCCAGCATTTT
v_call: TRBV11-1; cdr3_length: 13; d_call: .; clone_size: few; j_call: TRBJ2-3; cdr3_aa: CASSLAGPDTQYF; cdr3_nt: TGTGCCAGCAGCTTGGCGGGACCAGATACGCAGTATTTT
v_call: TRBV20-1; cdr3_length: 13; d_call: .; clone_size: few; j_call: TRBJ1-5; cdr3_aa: CSAGGRADQPQHF; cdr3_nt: TGCAGTGCTGGAGGACGGGCCGATCAGCCCCAGCATTTT